This T cell receptor beta chain was sequenced for a study of regulatory T cells in long-lasting Graves disease (dated by TCRdb to the early 2020s). Looking at the study overall: Antithyroid drugs had been taken for less than 3 months by newly diagnosed Graves' disease patients. Persistent Graves' disease patients were compared with newly diagnosed Graves' disease patients by peripheral blood TCR sequencing and RNA sequencing. The study was conducted in China and was registered as a clinical trial. A total of 35 or so samples were covered by TCR sequencing, comprising around 13 persistent and 20 or so newly diagnosed Graves' disease patients.

The germline V gene (reference sequence) supplies CDR1 GTSNPN and CDR2 SVGIG. The CDR3, from cysteine to phenylalanine, totals 16 residues. The read is trimmed to its CDR3 DNA, 48 bases read in frame from base 1. V is reduced by 3 bases and J by 7 bases, leaving a spacing of 25 bases between them. The library was obtained by multiplex PCR. Sequencing took place on an Illumina HiSeq 4000. iRepertoire HTBI primers and Arm-PCR amplification of CDR3 regions were used to construct TCR beta libraries. Gel purification was performed on PCR products prior to sequencing. As for how the authors treated the data: Gene usage analysis of CDR3 amino acid clonotypes relied on the roughly 67 TRBV and 14 TRBJ segments identified across samples. COPE and FqMerger were used to merge filtered high-quality paired reads into contigs. BLAST was used to align contigs to IMGT TRBV, TRBD and TRBJ reference genes, with CDR3 defined following IMGT. Any clonotype with a frequency above 0.1% was counted as a highly expanded clone. Shannon entropy served as the measure of repertoire diversity, while the Gini coefficient captured V-J evenness. A clonotype was considered public if more than one individual shared it. Clones were called with MiXCR by TCRdb after fastp trimmed the public reads at Q25, and only in-frame beta chains were retained. Rows are unified per CDR3 protein, each entry keeping the most common DNA and genes. The V and J calls come from TCRdb's annotation, not from the publication. This sample holds 580,000 or so distinct CDR3 sequences; 16% were observed only once. Around 12% of the sample is held by the ten biggest clonotypes.

Here is what the overall study found, with its caveats: Persistent disease showed preferential use of TRBV28, TRBJ1-2 and TRBJ2-5, whereas newly diagnosed disease favored TRBV20-1 and TRBJ2-1. More public clonotypes were shared among persistent patients (fewer than 3,000) than among newly diagnosed patients (under 1,000). Lower TCR Shannon entropy and fewer highly expanded clones were observed in persistent Graves' disease patients than in newly diagnosed patients, which suggested clonal expansion. Only the TCR beta chain was sequenced and analyzed. Only peripheral blood was studied, because thyroid tissue, the primary lesion, was inaccessible. The small sample size was acknowledged by the authors as a limitation that may reduce accuracy.

On this clonotype itself: Which antigen it targets is not known. There are no base qualities to consult, and no much larger clone falls within one base.

Per the publication, the time point label means: newly diagnosed GD, antithyroid drugs for less than 3 months. For both TCR sequencing and RNA sequencing, RNA was extracted from PBMCs using TRIzol. The diagnosis of Graves' disease followed American Thyroid Association guidelines. The patients came from an endocrinology department in Xi'an, China. Each patient gave roughly 8.4 milliliters of peripheral blood, collected in an EDTA anticoagulant tube. Ficoll Paque Plus density gradient separation was used to isolate PBMCs, and no additional T cell sorting was done. An Agilent 2100 Bioanalyzer and agarose gel were used to check RNA quality, while a NanoDrop 2000 measured RNA concentration. The same data also contributed to another study, on T cells in Graves' hyperthyroidism and ophthalmopathy. The second investigation adds: A patient counted as having stable Graves' hyperthyroidism if no progression to ophthalmopathy occurred over 18 months of follow-up. The hyperthyroidism patients were between 18 and 65 years old and newly diagnosed, with a disease duration of less than 2 months. Any patient with an uncontrolled infection, another autoimmune disease, pregnancy or lactation was excluded. Diagnoses were established on the basis of clinical symptoms, serum thyroxine and TRAb, thyroid ultrasound, and orbital computed tomography. The TCR CDR3 was subjected to a first round of RT-PCR using the HTBI primer set and the Qiagen OneStep RT-PCR kit. Blood samples also contained most of the expanded thyroid clonotypes (frequency above 0.001), which suggests that blood repertoires may reflect thyroid immune responses. A model built on a 13 V-J signature distinguished ophthalmopathy from stable hyperthyroidism, reaching around 88% sensitivity and 81% to 83% specificity in cross-validation and 80%/75% in testing. In validation, the model predicted progression to ophthalmopathy a median of about 6.8 months before onset, with over 55% sensitivity and 72.22% specificity. TCR V-J signatures able to tell the groups apart were searched for in a discovery cohort of 100 patients, of whom 43 had Graves' ophthalmopathy and about 55 had stable Graves' hyperthyroidism. Prospective prediction of ophthalmopathy was tested in an independent validation cohort consisting of roughly 19 hyperthyroidism patients and approximately 16 patients who later progressed to ophthalmopathy. The 100 or so discovery patients were randomly split 7:3 into training and test sets. In six Graves' hyperthyroidism patients, the study also compared T-cell repertoires from thyroid tissue with T-cell repertoires from blood. Following sampling, methimazole starting at 30 mg daily was given to hyperthyroidism patients, and high-dose intravenous methylprednisolone was given to ophthalmopathy patients. Libraries were constructed in a second round of multiplex PCR, after which size selection and purification were carried out. Libraries were sequenced paired-end with 100 bp reads on an Illumina HiSeq2000. SOAPnuke was used to process the raw data, with reads discarded if the reads contained adapters or uncalled bases, had a mean Phred below 15, or lacked an exact constant-primer or identifier match. High-quality paired reads were merged with COPE v1.2.5, and unique nucleotide sequences were defined as clonotypes. MiTCR v1.1 was used to align clonotypes to the IMGT TRBV, TRBD and TRBJ reference segments. The analysis included only V-J combinations with a frequency above 0.0001, which together covered around 99% of the repertoires. A TCS score was defined as the ratio of F50 (clonal expansion) to E x V (chaos), with BLOSUM62-based TCRdist applied between CDR3 peptides within each V-J. Welch's t-statistics and random forest reduced roughly 500 V-J features to roughly 13, which were used in a naive Bayes classifier (R e1071). No statistical method was used to fix the sample size in advance, and group allocation was not hidden from the investigators. The paper reports TCR Vbeta CDR3 sequencing of over 130 peripheral blood samples: around 41 ophthalmopathy, roughly 74 hyperthyroidism and approximately 17 progressor patients.

The TCR was taken from a man aged 18 to 30 with Graves disease. Donor details come from another sample of the same person, matched by shared clones. The source material was peripheral blood mononuclear cells (PBMCs), sampled at new diagnosis, from a patient treated with antithyroid drugs. Recombination linked TRBV30 to TRBJ2-7, with the D gene tentatively TRBD1 or TRBD2, based on 5 matching bases in each. Here is the DNA: TGTGCCTGGAGGGTGACTCCGGGAAGGGGAATAGGAGAGCAGTACTTC. Its translation reads: CAWRVTPGRGIGEQYF. Outside the CDR3, residues come from the reference TRBV30 and TRBJ2-7 proteins, so the full variable domain is: SQTIHQWPATLVQPVGSPLSLECTVEGTSNPNLYWYRQAAGRGLQLLFYSVGIGQISSEVPQNLSASRPQDRQFILSSKKLLLSDSGFYLCAWRVTPGRGIGEQYFGPGTRLTVT.